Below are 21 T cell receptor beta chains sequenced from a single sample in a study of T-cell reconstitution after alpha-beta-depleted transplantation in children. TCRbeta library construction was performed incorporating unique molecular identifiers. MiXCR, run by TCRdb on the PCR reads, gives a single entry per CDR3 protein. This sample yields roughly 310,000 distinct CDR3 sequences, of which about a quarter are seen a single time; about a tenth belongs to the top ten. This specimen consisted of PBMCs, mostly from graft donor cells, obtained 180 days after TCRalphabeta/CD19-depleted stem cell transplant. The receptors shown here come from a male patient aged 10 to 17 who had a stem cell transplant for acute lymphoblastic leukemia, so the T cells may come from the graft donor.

DNA for the CDR3: TGTGCCAGCAGTCTCCATGGGGGGGTCTACGAGCAGTACTTC. Translated, it gives CASSLHGGVYEQYF. This chain links TRBV2 with TRBJ2-7, with 7 positions matching TRBD2. The trim removed 5 bases at V and 3 bases at J, leaving 7 bases unmatched. This CDR3 comprises 14 residues. Germline V lookup: CDR1 SNHLY, CDR2 FYNNEI.

The CDR3 here is CASSASPAGRTDTQYF. The CDR3 DNA reads TGTGCCAGCAGTGCCTCCCCAGCAGGTCGCACAGATACGCAGTATTTT. This sequence joins TRBV6-4 and TRBJ2-3; D is unclear. The V gene's germline CDR1 is MRHNA and CDR2 SNTAGT. The V and J ends lost 4 bases and 1 base respectively, with 15 bases between them. The length of the CDR3 is 16 residues.

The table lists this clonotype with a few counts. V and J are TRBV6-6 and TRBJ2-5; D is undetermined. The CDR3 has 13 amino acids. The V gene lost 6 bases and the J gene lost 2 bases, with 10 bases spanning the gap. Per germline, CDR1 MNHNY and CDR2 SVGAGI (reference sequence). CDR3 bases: TGTGCCAGCAGCGAAAGGGATCAAGAGACCCAGTACTTC. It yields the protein CASSERDQETQYF.

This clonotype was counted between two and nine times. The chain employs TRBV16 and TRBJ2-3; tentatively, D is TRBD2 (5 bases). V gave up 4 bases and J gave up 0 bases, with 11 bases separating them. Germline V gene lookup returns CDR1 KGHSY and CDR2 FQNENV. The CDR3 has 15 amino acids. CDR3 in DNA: TGTGCCAGCAGCCCGAATAGCGATAGCACAGATACGCAGTATTTT. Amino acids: CASSPNSDSTDTQYF.

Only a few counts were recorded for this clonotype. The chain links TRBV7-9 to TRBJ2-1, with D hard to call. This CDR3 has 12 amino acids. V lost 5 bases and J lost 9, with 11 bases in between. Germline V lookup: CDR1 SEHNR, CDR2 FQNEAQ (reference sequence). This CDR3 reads CASSDLRFEQFF. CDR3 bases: TGTGCCAGCAGCGATCTTAGGTTTGAGCAGTTCTTC.

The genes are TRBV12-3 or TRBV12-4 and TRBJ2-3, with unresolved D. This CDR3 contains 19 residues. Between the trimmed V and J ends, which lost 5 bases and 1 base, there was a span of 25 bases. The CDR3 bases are TGTGCCAGCAGTCTCAGTGGAGATGAGGCTTTCGCGGGCACAGATACGCAGTATTTT. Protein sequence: CASSLSGDEAFAGTDTQYF.

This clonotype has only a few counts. The CDR3 loop is CASSVAAGLAGGGTKNIQYF. The CDR3 nucleotides are TGTGCCAGCAGCGTCGCCGCTGGACTAGCTGGGGGGGGAACCAAAAACATTCAGTACTTC. V gene TRBV9 combines with J gene TRBJ2-4; 8 positions agree with TRBD2. This CDR3 spans 20 amino acids. With V trimmed by 2 bases and J by 2 bases, 18 bases remained unmatched. CDR1 and CDR2 (germline): SGDLS, YYNGEE.

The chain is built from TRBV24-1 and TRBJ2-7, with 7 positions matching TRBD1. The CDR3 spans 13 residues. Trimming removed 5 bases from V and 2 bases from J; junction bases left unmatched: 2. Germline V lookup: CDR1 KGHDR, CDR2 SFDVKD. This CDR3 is CATSGQGAYEQYF. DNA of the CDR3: TGTGCCACCAGTGGACAGGGTGCCTACGAGCAGTACTTC.

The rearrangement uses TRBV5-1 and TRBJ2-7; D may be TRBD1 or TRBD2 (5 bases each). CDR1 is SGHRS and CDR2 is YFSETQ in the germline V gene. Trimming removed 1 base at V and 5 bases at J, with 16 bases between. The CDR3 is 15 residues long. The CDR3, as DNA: TGCGCCAGCAGCTTGACCCGCGTAGGGACGAACGAGCAGTACTTC. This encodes CASSLTRVGTNEQYF.

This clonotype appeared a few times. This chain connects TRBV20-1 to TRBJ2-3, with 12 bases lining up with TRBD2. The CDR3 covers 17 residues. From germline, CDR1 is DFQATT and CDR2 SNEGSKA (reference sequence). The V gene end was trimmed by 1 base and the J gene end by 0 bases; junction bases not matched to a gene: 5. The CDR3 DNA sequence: TGCAGTGCTAGAGGACTAGCGGGAGTCCCCAGCACAGATACGCAGTATTTT. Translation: CSARGLAGVPSTDTQYF.

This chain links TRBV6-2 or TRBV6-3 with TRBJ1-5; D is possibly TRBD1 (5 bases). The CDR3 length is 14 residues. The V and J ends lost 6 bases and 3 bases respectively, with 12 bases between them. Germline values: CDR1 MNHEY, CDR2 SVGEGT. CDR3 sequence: CASSPTVPNQPQHF. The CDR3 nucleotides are TGTGCCAGCAGCCCGACAGTGCCCAATCAGCCCCAGCATTTT.

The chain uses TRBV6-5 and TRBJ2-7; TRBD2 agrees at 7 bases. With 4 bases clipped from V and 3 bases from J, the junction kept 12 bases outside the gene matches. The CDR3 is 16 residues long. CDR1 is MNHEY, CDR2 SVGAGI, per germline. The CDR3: CASSWGGAGELYEQYF. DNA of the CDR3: TGTGCCAGCAGTTGGGGCGGGGCGGGAGAGCTCTACGAGCAGTACTTC.

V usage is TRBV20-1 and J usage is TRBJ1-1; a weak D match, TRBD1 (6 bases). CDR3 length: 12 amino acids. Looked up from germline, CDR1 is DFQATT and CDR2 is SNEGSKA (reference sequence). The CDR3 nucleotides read TGCAGGGTCCGGGACACGAACACTGAAGCTTTCTTT. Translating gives CRVRDTNTEAFF.

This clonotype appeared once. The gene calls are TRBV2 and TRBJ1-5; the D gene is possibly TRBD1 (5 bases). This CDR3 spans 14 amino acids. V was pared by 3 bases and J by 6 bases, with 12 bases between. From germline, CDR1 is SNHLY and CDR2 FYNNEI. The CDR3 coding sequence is TGTGCCAGCAGTGAGGAGGGGTTTTTTCAGCCCCAGCATTTT. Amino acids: CASSEEGFFQPQHF.

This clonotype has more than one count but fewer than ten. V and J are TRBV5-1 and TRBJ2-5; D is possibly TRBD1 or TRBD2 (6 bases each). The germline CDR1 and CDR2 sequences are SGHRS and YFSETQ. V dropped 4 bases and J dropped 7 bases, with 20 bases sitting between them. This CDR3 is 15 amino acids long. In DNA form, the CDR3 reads TGCGCCAGCAGCCCCGGGACTCCGACGGGGGCGACCCAGTACTTC. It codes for CASSPGTPTGATQYF.

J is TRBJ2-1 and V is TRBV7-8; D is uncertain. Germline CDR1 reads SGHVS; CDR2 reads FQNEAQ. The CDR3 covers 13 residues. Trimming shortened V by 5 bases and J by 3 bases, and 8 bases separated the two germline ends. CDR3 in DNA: TGTGCCAGCAGCCCTACTATCTACAATGAGCAGTTCTTC. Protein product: CASSPTIYNEQFF.

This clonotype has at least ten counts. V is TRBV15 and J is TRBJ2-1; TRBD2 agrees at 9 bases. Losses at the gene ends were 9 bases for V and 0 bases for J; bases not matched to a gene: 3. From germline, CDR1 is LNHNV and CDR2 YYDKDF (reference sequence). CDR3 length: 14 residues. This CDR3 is CATSSGSSYNEQFF. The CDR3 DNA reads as TGTGCCACGAGTAGCGGGAGCTCCTACAATGAGCAGTTCTTC.

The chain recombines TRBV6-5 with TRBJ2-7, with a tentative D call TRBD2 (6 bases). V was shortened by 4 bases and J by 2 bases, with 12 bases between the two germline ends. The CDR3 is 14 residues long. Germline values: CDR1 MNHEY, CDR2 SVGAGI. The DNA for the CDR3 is TGTGCCAGCAGTTCTAGAGGGAGGACCTACGAGCAGTACTTC. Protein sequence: CASSSRGRTYEQYF.

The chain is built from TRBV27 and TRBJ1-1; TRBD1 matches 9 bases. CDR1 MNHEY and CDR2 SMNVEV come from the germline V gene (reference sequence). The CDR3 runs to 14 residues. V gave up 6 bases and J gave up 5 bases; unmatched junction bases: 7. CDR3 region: CASSTTGGRTEAFF. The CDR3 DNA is TGTGCCAGCAGCACCACAGGGGGCAGAACTGAAGCTTTCTTT.

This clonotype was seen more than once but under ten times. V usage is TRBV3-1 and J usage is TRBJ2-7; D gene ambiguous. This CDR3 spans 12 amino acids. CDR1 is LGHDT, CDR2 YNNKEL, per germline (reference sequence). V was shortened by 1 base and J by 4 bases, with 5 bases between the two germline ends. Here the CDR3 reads CASSQVVYEQYF. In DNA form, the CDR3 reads TGTGCCAGCAGCCAAGTCGTTTACGAGCAGTACTTC.

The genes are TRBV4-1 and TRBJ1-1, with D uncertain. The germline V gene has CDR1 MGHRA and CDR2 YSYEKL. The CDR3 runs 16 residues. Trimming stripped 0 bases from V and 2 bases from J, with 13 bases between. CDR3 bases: TGCGCCAGCAGCCAAGATTGGGCGGTGCGTAACACTGAAGCTTTCTTT. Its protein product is CASSQDWAVRNTEAFF.